A single sample gave rise to the 15 T cell receptor beta chains below, sequenced in a study of Ad26.COV2.S vaccination and SARS-CoV-2 variants. TCRdb keeps only in-frame clones here, not all; method: immunoSEQ multiplex PCR. This sample carries about 480,000 clones, about 83% of them seen once, and the ten largest clones take 9.5% to 15%. Sample treatment: roughly 20 received Ad26.COV2.S at low or high dose, single or two shots; 5 received placebo; per-sample allocation not given. Samples analyzed were those drawn on day 63 after the first vaccine or placebo injection. Sample: peripheral blood, taken in a trial of Ad26.COV2.S vaccine versus placebo. The receptor set was obtained from a person aged 18-60 years who received the Ad26.COV2.S COVID-19 vaccine or a placebo.

V is TRBV3-1 (or the pseudogene TRBV3-2) and J is TRBJ1-2; D uncertain. Germline V gene lookup returns CDR1 LGHDT and CDR2 YNNKEL (reference sequence). V gave up 5 bases and J gave up 5 bases, with 12 bases separating them. This CDR3 region has 13 residues. CDR3 protein: CASSGVTAYGYTF. The DNA for the CDR3 is TGTGCCAGCAGCGGTGTCACCGCATATGGCTACACCTTC.

The rearrangement uses TRBV7-9 and TRBJ2-7, with 11 bases fitting TRBD2. Germline values: CDR1 SEHNR, CDR2 FQNEAQ (reference sequence). This CDR3 has 15 amino acids. Unmatched junction bases numbered 0, after V lost 2 bases and J lost 0 bases. This CDR3 is CASSLTSGSSYEQYF. CDR3 DNA: TGTGCCAGCAGCTTAACTAGCGGGAGCTCCTACGAGCAGTACTTC.

The chain has TRBV18 and TRBJ2-7, with 10 bases fitting TRBD1. In germline, CDR1 is KGHSH, CDR2 LQKENI. Trimming cost V 2 bases and J 5 bases; bases outside gene matches: 6. This CDR3 has 15 amino acids. This chain's CDR3 is CASSPVTGGLDEQYF. The CDR3 DNA sequence: TGTGCCAGCTCACCAGTGACAGGGGGCCTGGACGAGCAGTACTTC.

V and J are TRBV4-1 and TRBJ1-5; tentatively, D is TRBD1 (6 bases). CDR3 length equals 15 residues. Germline CDR1 MGHRA, CDR2 YSYEKL. V gave up 4 bases and J gave up 2 bases, with 12 bases separating them. CDR3 amino acids: CASSLPGAGNQPQHF. Here the CDR3 DNA reads TGCGCCAGCAGCCTACCAGGGGCGGGCAATCAGCCCCAGCATTTT.

The V gene is TRBV24-1, the J gene TRBJ2-7, with D possibly TRBD2 on 5 matching bases. Trimming stripped 7 bases from V and 4 bases from J, with 13 bases between. Per the germline V gene, CDR1 is KGHDR and CDR2 is SFDVKD. This CDR3 spans 13 amino acids. As DNA, the CDR3 is TGTGCCACCAGCGGGAATCCCTCTTACGAGCAGTACTTC. It yields the protein CATSGNPSYEQYF.

The rearrangement links TRBV29-1 to TRBJ2-1, with TRBD2 matching over 9 bases. Germline V lookup: CDR1 SQVTM, CDR2 ANQGSEA. This CDR3 region has 17 residues. The junction had 7 bases not matched to a gene; V was cut back by 1 base and J by 0 bases. CDR3 coding DNA: TGCAGCGTTGAAGGGGCTAGCGGGGCGGGCTCCTACAATGAGCAGTTCTTC. This gives the protein CSVEGASGAGSYNEQFF.

The J gene is TRBJ2-7, the V gene TRBV28; the D gene is possibly TRBD2 (6 bases). Germline V gene lookup returns CDR1 MDHEN and CDR2 SYDVKM. The CDR3 has 15 amino acids. Deletions cut 6 bases from V and 3 bases from J, with 18 bases between. CDR3 sequence: CASSPGLLRGYEQYF. Here the CDR3 DNA reads TGTGCCAGCAGCCCAGGACTATTAAGAGGCTACGAGCAGTACTTC.

This chain links TRBV7-2 with TRBJ2-1, with D perhaps TRBD1 (7 bases). Trimming pared 1 base from V and 4 bases from J, leaving 11 bases between. CDR1 is SGHTA and CDR2 is FQGNSA in the germline V gene. The CDR3 has 15 residues. CDR3 nucleotide sequence: TGTGCCAGCAGCTTAGGGGCAGGGGGGTACAATGAGCAGTTCTTC. This sequence encodes CASSLGAGGYNEQFF.

This chain connects TRBV7-6 to TRBJ2-7; tentatively, D is TRBD1 (7 bases). CDR1 and CDR2 (germline): SGHVS, FNYEAQ. This CDR3 is 14 amino acids long. The ends were cut back, 4 bases at V and 4 bases at J, with 14 bases in the middle. The CDR3: CASSSRQGGYEQYF. As DNA, the CDR3 is TGTGCCAGCAGCTCGAGACAGGGAGGTTACGAGCAGTACTTC.

The V gene is TRBV6-1, the J gene TRBJ2-7; D tentatively fits TRBD1 or TRBD2 (5 bases each). Trimming took 5 bases from V and 6 from J, leaving 17 bases between them. CDR1 is MNHNS and CDR2 is SASEGT in the germline V gene. This CDR3 region has 14 residues. The DNA for the CDR3 is TGTGCCAGCAGTCCCCCGGGGCGCTTGTCCGAGCAGTACTTC. Its protein product is CASSPPGRLSEQYF.

This rearrangement joins TRBV6-4 to TRBJ2-1, with D possibly TRBD2 on 6 matching bases. Germline V gene lookup returns CDR1 MRHNA and CDR2 SNTAGT. The CDR3 is made up of 14 amino acids. V was clipped by 3 bases and J by 9 bases, with 15 bases between them. The CDR3 is CASSEDYPWGEQFF. In nucleotides, the CDR3 is TGTGCCAGCAGTGAGGACTATCCGTGGGGTGAGCAGTTCTTC.

J is TRBJ2-7 and V is TRBV19, with D uncertain. The CDR3 length is 14 residues. V was clipped by 6 bases and J by 4 bases, with 16 bases between them. Germline V lookup: CDR1 LNHDA, CDR2 SQIVND (reference sequence). Written as DNA, the CDR3 is TGTGCCAGTAGCGCACTCGTAGGCGGATACGAGCAGTACTTC. The encoded protein is CASSALVGGYEQYF.

This chain connects TRBV9 to TRBJ1-1; no reliable D call. V was pared by 4 bases and J by 3 bases, with 19 bases between. The germline V gene encodes CDR1 SGDLS and CDR2 YYNGEE. There are 16 residues in the CDR3. CDR3 loop: CASSSRGSEWDTEAFF. Here the CDR3 DNA reads TGTGCCAGCAGCTCAAGAGGGAGTGAGTGGGACACTGAAGCTTTCTTT.

This chain's CDR3 is CASSLGDGNEKLFF. CDR3 bases: TGCGCCAGCAGCTTGGGTGATGGGAATGAAAAACTGTTTTTT. The gene calls are TRBV5-1 and TRBJ1-4; D is undetermined. CDR1 and CDR2 from the germline V gene are SGHRS and YFSETQ. The V end was cut by 0 bases, the J end by 5 bases, with 8 bases between. The CDR3 has 14 residues. Full variable domain (rest looked up from reference TRBV5-1 and TRBJ1-4): KAGVTQTPRYLIKTRGQQVTLSCSPISGHRSVSWYQQTPGQGLQFLFEYFSETQRNKGNFPGRFSGRQFSNSRSEMNVSTLELGDSALYLCASSLGDGNEKLFFGSGTQLSVL.

Notes on this clone: Other DNA variants within this sample encode the same CDR3. The gene calls are TRBV7-9 and TRBJ1-2; D might be TRBD1 (5 bases). Trimming left V 1 base short and J 0 bases short, with 6 bases between. The CDR3 totals 14 residues. The germline V gene has CDR1 SEHNR and CDR2 FQNEAQ (reference sequence). CDR3 nucleotides: TGTGCCAGCAGCTTAGTAGGGGCTAACTATGGCTACACCTTC. This sequence encodes CASSLVGANYGYTF.